This paragraph reports one TCR beta chain. The sample comes from a study of control samples from healthy donors and cancer patients. Using immunoSEQ multiplex PCR, the repertoire was profiled, and TCRdb retains in-frame clones only, with some absent. This sample has 68,000 or so clones, with about 83% found just once. In germline, CDR1 is DFQATT, CDR2 SNEGSKA (reference sequence). V lost 3 bases to trimming and J lost 1 base, with 12 bases between them. CDR3 length: 15 residues. The receptor was derived from a man in his sixties in good health. Sequenced input: blood. The V call is TRBV20-1, the J call TRBJ2-2; possibly TRBD1 for D (5 bases). The CDR3 DNA reads TGCAGTGCTAGTGGTGGGGCAGGGAACACCGGGGAGCTGTTTTTT. Its translation: CSASGGAGNTGELFF.